The 14 T cell receptor beta chains given below trace back to one sample, sequenced in a study of regulatory T cells in long-lasting Graves disease. Time point denoted: newly diagnosed GD, antithyroid drugs for less than 3 months. PBMCs were the source of the RNA used for TCR sequencing. Through Arm-PCR of CDR3 regions and iRepertoire HTBI primers, TCR beta libraries were built. MiXCR was run by TCRdb on the multiplex PCR reads, yielding one entry per CDR3 protein. The sample has 550,000 to 650,000 distinct CDR3 sequences, 15% to 20% seen once. The same specimen was also included in a second study, on T cells in Graves' hyperthyroidism and ophthalmopathy.

The specimen was peripheral blood mononuclear cells (PBMCs), collected at new diagnosis, from a patient treated with antithyroid drugs. The receptors derive from a man between 18 and 29 years old with Graves disease.

As to this clonotype: The junction and the germline gene differ at one end; a read error may be behind it. V is TRBV7-9 and J is TRBJ1-2, with unresolved D. This CDR3 contains 8 residues. Germline CDR1 SEHNR, CDR2 FQNEAQ (reference sequence). CDR3: CASSPRVF. The CDR3 nucleotides are TGTGCCAGCAGCCCCCGGGTTTTC.

The rearrangement links TRBV28 to TRBJ2-7, with TRBD1 matching over 8 bases. V lost 5 bases, J lost 0 bases, and 12 bases stayed unmatched. The CDR3 runs 17 residues. Germline V gene lookup returns CDR1 MDHEN and CDR2 SYDVKM. The CDR3 is CASSPEGTGASSYEQYF. CDR3 bases: TGTGCCAGCAGTCCTGAAGGGACAGGAGCTAGCTCCTACGAGCAGTACTTC.

This clonotype showed up many times. This chain connects TRBV3-1 to TRBJ1-1; the D gene is possibly TRBD1 (5 bases). V was shortened by 4 bases and J by 1 base, with 13 bases between the two germline ends. Germline CDR1 reads LGHDT; CDR2 reads YNNKEL (reference sequence). The CDR3 has 15 residues. CDR3 nucleotides: TGTGCCAGCAGCCCCCTCTGGGGGGGGAACACTGAAGCTTTCTTT. Translation gives CASSPLWGGNTEAFF.

This clonotype has at least ten counts. The chain recombines TRBV7-9 with TRBJ2-1; D is undetermined. CDR1 SEHNR and CDR2 FQNEAQ come from the germline V gene (reference sequence). V dropped 5 bases and J dropped 10 bases, with 12 bases sitting between them. This CDR3 spans 12 amino acids. CDR3 in amino acids: CASSPRAHEQFF. CDR3 sequence (DNA): TGTGCCAGCAGCCCTAGGGCCCACGAGCAGTTCTTC.

In regard to this clonotype: A junction end diverges from the germline sequence, so it may reflect a read error. The V and J genes are TRBV20-1 and TRBJ2-3; 9 bases are shared with TRBD2. The CDR3 runs to 14 residues. CDR1 and CDR2 from the germline V gene are DFQATT and SNEGSKA (reference sequence). CDR3 residues: CSARQLAGTDTRYF. CDR3 in DNA: TGCAGTGCTAGACAACTAGCGGGCACAGATACGCGGTATTTT.

This clonotype was observed a few times. This chain uses TRBV28 with TRBJ2-2; 8 bases fit TRBD1. This CDR3 contains 15 residues. V lost 7 bases, J lost 1 base, and 5 bases stayed unmatched. Germline loops: CDR1 MDHEN, CDR2 SYDVKM. The CDR3 DNA reads as TGTGCCAGCATACCGGACAGGGAGAACACCGGGGAGCTGTTTTTT. Amino acid sequence: CASIPDRENTGELFF.

With regard to this clonotype: Since a much larger clone is just one base distant, this may be a read error. No conserved phenylalanine or tryptophan is present at the end of the CDR3, so a read error is the likely explanation. This rearrangement joins TRBV13 to TRBJ2-3, with TRBD2 identical over 11 bases. This CDR3 has 17 residues. Germline loops: CDR1 PRHDT, CDR2 FYEKMQ (reference sequence). The V and J ends lost 6 bases and 5 bases, in that order; junction bases with no gene match: 13. The CDR3 coding sequence is TGTGCCAGCAGTCGGCCGAGCGGGACTAGCGGAGGAGATACGCAGTATCTT. As protein: CASSRPSGTSGGDTQYL.

The gene calls are TRBV12-3 or TRBV12-4 and TRBJ1-2; D ambiguous. This CDR3 has 12 residues. With 5 bases removed from V and 4 bases from J, the gap between germline ends came to 8 bases. The CDR3 loop is CASSPDTYGYTF. The CDR3 DNA reads as TGTGCCAGCAGTCCCGACACCTATGGCTACACCTTC.

This clonotype has at least ten counts. The genes are TRBV6-2 or TRBV6-3 and TRBJ2-5, with 7 bases lining up with TRBD2. The CDR3 length is 17 residues. Looked up from germline, CDR1 is MNHEY and CDR2 is SVGEGT. Losses at the gene ends were 2 bases for V and 3 bases for J; bases not matched to a gene: 12. This CDR3 reads CASSYPIAGTNKETQYF. In DNA, the CDR3 is TGTGCCAGCAGTTACCCCATCGCCGGGACTAACAAAGAGACCCAGTACTTC.

The chain has TRBV4-1 and TRBJ1-4, with 9 bases fitting TRBD1. The CDR3 extends over 18 amino acids. Germline values: CDR1 MGHRA, CDR2 YSYEKL. V lost 0 bases, J lost 4 bases, and 9 bases stayed unmatched. The CDR3 nucleotides are TGCGCCAGCAGCCAAGAAGGGTACAGGGGGCAAGGTAATGAAAAACTGTTTTTT. It encodes CASSQEGYRGQGNEKLFF.

This clonotype appeared many times. The V call is TRBV12-3 or TRBV12-4, the J call TRBJ1-2, with D hard to call. Trimming pared 6 bases from V and 3 bases from J, leaving 11 bases between. The CDR3 runs 13 residues. The CDR3 spells CASSGLRDYGYTF. CDR3 nucleotides: TGTGCCAGCAGCGGACTTCGGGACTATGGCTACACCTTC.

V and J are TRBV10-3 and TRBJ2-5; 9 nucleotides agree with TRBD1. J lost 4 bases, V lost 6 bases, and 9 bases had no gene match. Germline V gives CDR1 ENHRY, CDR2 SYGVKD. The length of the CDR3 is 15 residues. This CDR3 is CAISGTGSQGETQYF. CDR3 DNA sequence: TGTGCCATCAGCGGGACAGGGAGTCAGGGAGAGACCCAGTACTTC.

This clonotype showed up just once. The chain carries TRBV20-1 and TRBJ2-7; TRBD2 matches at 7 bases. From germline, CDR1 is DFQATT and CDR2 SNEGSKA (reference sequence). The length of the CDR3 is 14 residues. The V and J ends lost 0 bases and 2 bases, in that order; junction bases with no gene match: 4. CDR3 sequence: CSARDPREAYEQYF. In DNA, the CDR3 is TGCAGTGCTAGAGATCCACGGGAGGCCTACGAGCAGTACTTC.

This clonotype was detected many times. V gene TRBV28 combines with J gene TRBJ1-2; weak D call: TRBD1 (6 bases). The CDR3 sequence is 14 residues long. From germline, CDR1 is MDHEN and CDR2 SYDVKM. With 6 bases removed from V and 3 bases from J, the gap between germline ends came to 14 bases. CDR3 in DNA: TGTGCCAGCAGCCTACAGGGTATACACTATGGCTACACCTTC. Its translation: CASSLQGIHYGYTF.